The 8 T cell receptor beta chains presented below share a single source sample, sequenced in a study of cytomegalovirus exposure and HLA in healthy donors. PCR amplification relied on 60 Vbeta primers (plus 13 Jbeta primers). Using immunoSEQ multiplex PCR, the repertoire was profiled, and TCRdb retains in-frame clones only, with some absent. The top ten hold roughly 1.5% of the sample, which has around 200,000 clones, roughly four fifths seen once. The sequenced sample was PBMCs. The receptors here all came from a man aged 50 or older in good health and CMV-seronegative.

As regards this clone: Other nucleotide sequences from this sample produce the same CDR3. The chain carries TRBV7-6 and TRBJ2-5; 9 bases fit TRBD1. There are 15 residues in the CDR3. Trimming took 1 base from V and 2 from J; bases not matched to a gene: 2. Germline V gives CDR1 SGHVS, CDR2 FNYEAQ. The chain's CDR3 is CASSLGTGEQETQYF. The CDR3 region has the DNA TGTGCCAGCAGCTTAGGGACAGGGGAACAAGAGACCCAGTACTTC.

The chain uses TRBV20-1 and TRBJ2-7, with D perhaps matching TRBD1 (6 bases). Germline lookup yields CDR1 DFQATT and CDR2 SNEGSKA (reference sequence). The CDR3 contains 11 residues. Trimming took 6 bases from V and 4 from J, leaving 10 bases between them. DNA of the CDR3: TGCAGTGCGGCAGGGGTTTACGAGCAGTACTTC. It codes for CSAAGVYEQYF.

V gene TRBV5-1 combines with J gene TRBJ2-7, with D unclear. This CDR3 has 11 amino acids. The V gene's germline CDR1 is SGHRS and CDR2 YFSETQ. Between the trimmed V and J ends, which lost 7 bases and 6 bases, there was a span of 11 bases. CDR3 coding DNA: TGCGCCAGCCGGCTCGGCGGCGAGCAGTACTTC. Protein product: CASRLGGEQYF.

This clone was picked up one time. This chain links TRBV6-1 with TRBJ2-7; 9 nucleotides match TRBD1. Germline V gene data show CDR1 as MNHNS and CDR2 as SASEGT. This CDR3 has 14 residues. The ends lost 8 bases at V and 4 bases at J; junction bases unmatched: 9. The CDR3 DNA sequence: TGTGCCAGCCCGTCCCCGGGACAGGGTTACGAGCAGTACTTC. Amino acids: CASPSPGQGYEQYF.

The chain recombines TRBV19 with TRBJ2-7; weak D call: TRBD2 (5 bases). The CDR3 runs 14 residues. Trimming stripped 6 bases from V and 2 bases from J, with 14 bases between. CDR1 LNHDA and CDR2 SQIVND come from the germline V gene (reference sequence). The DNA of the CDR3 is TGTGCCAGTAGGGGTCATCACGGGACCTACGAGCAGTACTTC. This codes for CASRGHHGTYEQYF.

CDR3 residues: CAWSVGSPYNEQFF. In nucleotides, the CDR3 is TGTGCCTGGAGTGTCGGTAGCCCCTACAATGAGCAGTTCTTC. The gene calls are TRBV30 and TRBJ2-1; D unresolved. Trimming stripped 0 bases from V and 2 bases from J, with 8 bases between. CDR1 is GTSNPN and CDR2 is SVGIG in the germline V gene (reference sequence). The CDR3 runs 14 residues.

This clone was detected a few times. The chain is built from TRBV28 and TRBJ1-1; D possibly corresponds to TRBD1 (6 bases). With 6 bases removed from V and 11 bases from J, the gap between germline ends came to 13 bases. From germline, CDR1 is MDHEN and CDR2 SYDVKM. This CDR3 contains 11 residues. The chain's CDR3 is CASSTGFGAFF. Written as DNA, the CDR3 is TGTGCCAGCAGCACAGGGTTCGGGGCTTTCTTT.

The rearrangement uses TRBV5-5 and TRBJ2-1, with D unclear. Trimming took off 2 bases at V and 4 bases at J, with 7 bases between the two ends. The CDR3 length is 13 residues. The germline V gene encodes CDR1 SGHKS and CDR2 YYEKEE (reference sequence). DNA of the CDR3: TGTGCCAGCAGCTTCTATAGTTACAATGAGCAGTTCTTC. Its translation is CASSFYSYNEQFF. The full variable domain, completed using reference TRBV5-5 and TRBJ2-1, is DAGVTQSPTHLIKTRGQQVTLRCSPISGHKSVSWYQQVLGQGPQFIFQYYEKEERGRGNFPDRFSARQFPNYSSELNVNALLLGDSALYLCASSFYSYNEQFFGPGTRLTVL.